The T cell receptor (beta chain) under discussion was sequenced for a study of control samples from healthy donors and cancer patients. This CDR3 is 15 amino acids long. From germline, CDR1 is LGHNA and CDR2 YSLEER. V lost 0 bases and J lost 8, with 11 bases in between. Clones were read by immunoSEQ multiplex PCR, and TCRdb kept only the in-frame ones, dropping some. The sample has approximately 160,000 clones, 85% to 95% seen once. The receptor was derived from a woman aged 18 to 35 in good health. Sequences were obtained from blood. V gene TRBV4-3 combines with J gene TRBJ1-6, with D unclear. The CDR3 protein is CASSQDTHSYSPLHF. CDR3 coding DNA: TGCGCCAGCAGCCAAGATACCCACAGTTATTCACCCCTCCACTTT.